This T cell receptor (beta chain) stems from a study of metastatic and nonmetastatic thyroid tumors. TCRdb reanalyzed the PCR reads with MiXCR. The table records 14,000 to 15,000 clones, around 3.6% of them present only once. Germline-derived CDR1 and CDR2 are MNHNS and SASEGT. Germline trimming cut 6 bases from V and 0 bases from J; bases unmatched to any gene: 2. The CDR3 totals 14 residues. Ahead of thyroid surgery, no patient had received treatment of any kind. The chain employs TRBV6-1 and TRBJ1-3; TRBD1 aligns across 7 bases. This TCR came from a female donor with papillary thyroid cancer or a benign thyroid nodule (not recorded which). Some clones in this sample may be carry-over from other donors' samples. The sequenced material came from tumor tissue. The CDR3 loop reads CASRDRSSGNTIYF. For the CDR3, the DNA is TGTGCCAGCAGGGACAGGAGCTCTGGAAACACCATATATTTT.